This T cell receptor (beta chain) originates from a study of cytomegalovirus exposure and HLA in healthy donors. Overall study findings and caveats: The dataset shows that most TCR sequences were rare, while some public TCRs occurred in many donors. Another analysis was done later, and it associated around 15,000 TCR beta sequences with HLA alleles at 0.05 false discovery rate.

V was trimmed by 5 bases and J by 2 bases, leaving 13 bases between them. CDR1 is ENHRY, CDR2 SYGVKD, per germline. The CDR3 runs to 14 residues. The study ran its PCR with 60 Vbeta and 13 Jbeta primers. Clones were sequenced by immunoSEQ multiplex PCR, and TCRdb holds only the in-frame ones, with some missing. The table shows roughly 120,000 clones, with 75% to 90% occurring only once. Healthy donors of bone marrow made up the group. Details on this clone: What it recognizes is unknown.

J is TRBJ2-7 and V is TRBV10-3, with D possibly TRBD1 on 6 matching bases. Sequencing was done on a sample of PBMCs. The clonotype was recovered from a man aged 25-45 years in good health and CMV-seronegative. The CDR3 sequence: CAISPRQEPYEQYF. The CDR3 nucleotides read TGTGCCATCAGTCCTCGACAGGAACCCTACGAGCAGTACTTC.